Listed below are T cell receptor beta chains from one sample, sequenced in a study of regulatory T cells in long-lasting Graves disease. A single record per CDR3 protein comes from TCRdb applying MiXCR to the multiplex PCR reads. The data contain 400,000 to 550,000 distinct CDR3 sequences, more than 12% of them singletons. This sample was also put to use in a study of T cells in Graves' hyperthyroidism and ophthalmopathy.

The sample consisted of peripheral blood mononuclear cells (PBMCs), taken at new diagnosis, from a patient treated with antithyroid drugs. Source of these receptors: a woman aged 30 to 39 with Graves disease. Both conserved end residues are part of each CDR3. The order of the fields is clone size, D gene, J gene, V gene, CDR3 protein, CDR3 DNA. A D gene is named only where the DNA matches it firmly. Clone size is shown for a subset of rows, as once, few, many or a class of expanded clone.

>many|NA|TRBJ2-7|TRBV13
CASSSIVYGGRDSPQYF
TGTGCCAGCAGCTCTATCGTATACGGAGGTCGGGACTCGCCGCAGTACTTC
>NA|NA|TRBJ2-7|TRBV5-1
CASSLGTRLEQYF
TGCGCCAGCAGCTTGGGGACGCGCCTTGAGCAGTACTTC
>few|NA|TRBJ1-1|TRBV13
CASSWAQGPDTEAFF
TGTGCCAGCAGCTGGGCCCAGGGACCGGACACTGAAGCTTTCTTT
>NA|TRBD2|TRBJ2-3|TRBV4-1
CASSHPVAGQSDTQYF
TGCGCCAGCAGCCACCCCGTAGCGGGACAATCAGATACGCAGTATTTT
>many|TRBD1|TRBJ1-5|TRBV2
CASNWDSNSLYSNQPQHF
TGTGCCAGCAATTGGGACAGCAACTCCCTTTATAGCAATCAGCCCCAGCATTTT
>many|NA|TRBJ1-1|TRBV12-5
CASGRSGRRFDTEAFF
TGTGCTAGTGGCCGGTCCGGGAGGCGGTTCGACACTGAAGCTTTCTTT
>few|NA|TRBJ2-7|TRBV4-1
CASSFGQPPYEQYF
TGCGCCAGCAGCTTCGGACAGCCTCCCTACGAGCAGTACTTC
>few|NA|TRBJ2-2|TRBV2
CASQGTRGNTGELFF
TGTGCCAGCCAGGGGACCAGGGGAAACACCGGGGAGCTGTTTTTT
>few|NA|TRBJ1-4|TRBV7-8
CASSLQQTANEKLFF
TGTGCCAGCAGCTTACAACAGACAGCGAATGAAAAACTGTTTTTT
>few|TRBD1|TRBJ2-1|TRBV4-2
CASSQDWTGSYNEQFF
TGTGCCAGCAGCCAAGATTGGACAGGCTCCTACAATGAGCAGTTCTTC
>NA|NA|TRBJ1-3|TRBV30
CAWRPGDFISGNTIYF
TGTGCCTGGAGGCCCGGAGACTTTATCTCTGGAAACACCATATATTTT
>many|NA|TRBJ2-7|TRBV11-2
CASSLEAGAQQYF
TGTGCCAGCAGCTTAGAGGCGGGGGCCCAGCAGTACTTC
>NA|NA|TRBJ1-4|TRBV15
CATSRDERGSGEKLFF
TGTGCCACCAGCAGAGATGAGCGTGGAAGCGGAGAAAAACTGTTTTTT
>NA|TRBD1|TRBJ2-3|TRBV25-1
CASSARTGGTDTQYF
TGTGCCAGCAGTGCCCGGACAGGTGGCACAGATACGCAGTATTTT
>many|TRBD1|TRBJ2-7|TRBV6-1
CASSESPGQAYEQYF
TGTGCCAGCAGTGAATCCCCGGGACAGGCCTACGAGCAGTACTTC
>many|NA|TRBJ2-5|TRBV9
CATNADLVSETQYF
TGTGCCACAAACGCTGATCTAGTATCGGAGACCCAGTACTTC
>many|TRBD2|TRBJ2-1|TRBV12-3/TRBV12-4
CASRSSGRAANEQFF
TGTGCCAGCAGGTCTAGCGGGAGGGCCGCCAATGAGCAGTTCTTC
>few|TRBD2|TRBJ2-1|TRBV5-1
CASSLAGKGSPSGRYNEQFF
TGCGCCAGCAGCTTGGCCGGGAAAGGGTCGCCTAGCGGGAGGTACAATGAGCAGTTCTTC
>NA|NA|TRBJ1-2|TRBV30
CAWSVQGGGYTF
TGTGCCTGGAGTGTACAGGGAGGGGGCTACACCTTC
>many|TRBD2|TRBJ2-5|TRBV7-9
CASSPSGGVRETQYF
TGTGCCAGCAGCCCTAGCGGGGGGGTCCGAGAGACCCAGTACTTC
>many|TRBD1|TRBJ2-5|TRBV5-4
CASSLAGTGVETQYF
TGTGCCAGCAGCTTGGCTGGGACAGGGGTTGAGACCCAGTACTTC
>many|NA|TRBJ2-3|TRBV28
CASRITSTDTQYF
TGTGCCAGCAGGATTACTAGCACAGATACGCAGTATTTT
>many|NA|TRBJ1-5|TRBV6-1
CASRGTYDNQPQHF
TGTGCCAGCAGGGGGACGTACGACAATCAGCCCCAGCATTTT
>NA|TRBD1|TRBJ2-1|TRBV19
CASKLDRGSNEQFF
TGTGCCAGTAAACTTGACAGGGGATCGAATGAGCAGTTCTTC
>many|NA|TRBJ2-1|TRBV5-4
CASSLAPQTAYNEQFF
TGTGCCAGCAGCTTGGCCCCCCAAACCGCCTACAATGAGCAGTTCTTC
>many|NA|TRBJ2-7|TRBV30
CAWTDNSYEQYF
TGTGCCTGGACGGACAACTCCTACGAGCAGTACTTC
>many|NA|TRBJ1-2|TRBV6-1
CASSEMGYGYTF
TGTGCCAGCAGTGAAATGGGCTATGGCTACACCTTC
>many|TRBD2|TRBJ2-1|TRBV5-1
CASSRSSGRAPYNEQFF
TGCGCCAGCAGCAGATCTAGCGGGAGGGCCCCCTACAATGAGCAGTTCTTC
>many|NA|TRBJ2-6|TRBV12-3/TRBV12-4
CASSLAGGLSGANVLTF
TGTGCCAGCAGTTTAGCGGGCGGCCTCTCTGGGGCCAACGTCCTGACTTTC
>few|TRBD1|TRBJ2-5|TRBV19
CASSDRIQGETQYF
TGTGCCAGTAGCGACCGAATACAGGGGGAGACCCAGTACTTC
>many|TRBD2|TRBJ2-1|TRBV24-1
CATSALAELGYNEQFF
TGTGCCACCAGCGCACTAGCGGAATTGGGGTACAATGAGCAGTTCTTC
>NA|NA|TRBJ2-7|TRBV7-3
CASSFGREYEQYF
TGTGCCAGCAGCTTCGGACGGGAATACGAGCAGTACTTC
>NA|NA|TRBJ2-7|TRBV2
CASIETGRGYEQYF
TGTGCCAGCATTGAGACAGGCCGAGGCTACGAGCAGTACTTC
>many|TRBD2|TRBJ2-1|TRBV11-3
CASLGLAGDERFF
TGTGCCAGCCTGGGACTAGCGGGAGATGAGCGGTTCTTC
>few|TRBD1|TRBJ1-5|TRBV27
CASSRTGGDQPQHF
TGTGCCAGCAGTAGAACAGGGGGTGATCAGCCCCAGCATTTT
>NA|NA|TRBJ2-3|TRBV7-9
CASTSPGIPDTQYF
TGTGCCAGCACCTCCCCCGGGATCCCAGATACGCAGTATTTT
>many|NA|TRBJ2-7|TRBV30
CAWREGGARNEQYF
TGTGCCTGGAGGGAGGGGGGGGCGAGGAACGAGCAGTACTTC
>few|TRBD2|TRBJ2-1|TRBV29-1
CSVEAGGQAVINEQFF
TGCAGCGTTGAAGCGGGAGGGCAGGCCGTAATCAATGAGCAGTTCTTC
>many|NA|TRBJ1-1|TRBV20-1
CSARGPRSMNTEAFF
TGCAGTGCTAGAGGTCCCAGATCTATGAACACTGAAGCTTTCTTT
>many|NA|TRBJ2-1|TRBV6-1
CASSEEAEAYNEQFF
TGTGCCAGCAGTGAAGAGGCGGAAGCCTACAATGAGCAGTTCTTC
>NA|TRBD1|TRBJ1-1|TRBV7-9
CASSANRGVSTEAFF
TGTGCCAGCAGCGCCAACAGGGGGGTGAGCACTGAAGCTTTCTTT
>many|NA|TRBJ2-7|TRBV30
CAWSYRTYEQYF
TGTGCCTGGAGTTATAGAACCTACGAGCAGTACTTC
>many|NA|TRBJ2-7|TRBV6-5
CASSYQAKQYF
TGTGCCAGCAGTTATCAAGCGAAGCAGTACTTC
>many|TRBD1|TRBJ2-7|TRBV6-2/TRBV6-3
CASSYSKQGFEQYF
TGTGCCAGCAGTTACTCGAAACAGGGGTTCGAGCAGTACTTC
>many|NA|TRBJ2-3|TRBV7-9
CASSAVPDTQYF
TGTGCCAGCAGCGCTGTCCCCGATACGCAGTATTTT
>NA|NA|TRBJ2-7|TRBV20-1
CSAEGDRQSYEQYF
TGCAGTGCTGAGGGGGACCGTCAGTCCTACGAGCAGTACTTC
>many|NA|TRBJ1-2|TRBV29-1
CSVEAAGGGSYTF
TGCAGCGTTGAAGCCGCCGGGGGCGGAAGCTACACCTTC
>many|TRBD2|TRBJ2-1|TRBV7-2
CASSSLAGAVSYNEQFF
TGTGCCAGCAGTTCCTTAGCGGGAGCGGTCTCCTACAATGAGCAGTTCTTC
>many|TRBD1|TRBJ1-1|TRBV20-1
CSAATQGEEAFF
TGCAGTGCTGCTACCCAGGGGGAGGAAGCTTTCTTT
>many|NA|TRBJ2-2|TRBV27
CASSRLGETGELFF
TGTGCCAGCAGCCGTTTAGGGGAAACCGGGGAGCTGTTTTTT